A selection of T cell receptor beta chains follows, all from one sample in a study of OX40 agonist ivuxolimab in advanced cancers. Only in-frame clones appear in the TCRdb table, and some are missing; sequencing was by immunoSEQ multiplex PCR. Of 40,000 to 45,000 clones listed, around 91% are singletons. The sample here was CD4+ or CD8+ T cells sorted from blood, taken in a trial of the OX40 agonist ivuxolimab. The receptors shown here come from an adult with an advanced solid tumor such as melanoma, head and neck, liver or kidney cancer. Each CDR3 is given with its conserved first and last residue. Fields, in order: D gene, J gene, V gene, clone size, CDR3 DNA, CDR3 protein. The D gene is left open where the match is weak. Size is omitted from some rows. Given values are once, few, many or a class for expanded clones.

TRBD1 | TRBJ2-1 | TRBV4-2 | . | TGTGCCAGCAGCCCGATGGGACAGGGGATGGGAGTATCCTACAATGAGCAGTTCTTC | CASSPMGQGMGVSYNEQFF
. | TRBJ2-3 | TRBV7-3 | . | TGTGCCAGCAGCTTGGGCGGGGCTAGCACAGATACGCAGTATTTT | CASSLGGASTDTQYF
TRBD1 | TRBJ2-7 | TRBV2 | . | TGTGCCAGCAGTGAAACAGGGGGCTTTTCCTCCTACGAGCAGTACTTC | CASSETGGFSSYEQYF
. | TRBJ2-3 | TRBV5-4 | . | TGTGCCAGCAGCTTGGAGCGCCGGGGCACAGATACGCAGTATTTT | CASSLERRGTDTQYF
. | TRBJ2-3 | TRBV6-5 | . | TGTGCCAGCAGTTACTCGCGGGTGGAAACAGATACGCAGTATTTT | CASSYSRVETDTQYF
TRBD2 | TRBJ2-3 | TRBV11-2 | . | TGTGCCAGCAGCGCAACTAGCGGGGGGGCGATAGATACGCAGTATTTT | CASSATSGGAIDTQYF
TRBD1 | TRBJ2-7 | TRBV19 | . | TGTGCCAGTAGACCGGGACAGGAGTACGAGCAGTACTTC | CASRPGQEYEQYF
. | TRBJ2-7 | TRBV6-5 | . | TGTGCCAGCAGTTACCATACTAGCCGAGTCTACGAGCAGTACTTC | CASSYHTSRVYEQYF
. | TRBJ1-1 | TRBV28 | once | TGTGCCAGCAGTAAAGGGACCGCGGAGGGAAACACTGAAGCTTTCTTT | CASSKGTAEGNTEAFF
. | TRBJ2-5 | TRBV4-2 | . | TGTGCCAGCAGCCAAGCTGGGTCCGGAGAGACCCAGTACTTC | CASSQAGSGETQYF
TRBD2 | TRBJ2-5 | TRBV2 | . | TGTGCCAGCAGGGCCGGGACTAGCTTCCAAGAGACCCAGTACTTC | CASRAGTSFQETQYF